This T cell receptor beta chain comes out of a study of OX40 agonist ivuxolimab in advanced cancers. The repertoire was sequenced with immunoSEQ multiplex PCR; TCRdb's copy has only in-frame clones and lacks some. This table has around 26,000 clones, roughly 70% appearing once. J gave up 0 bases and V 4 bases, and 6 bases lay outside the gene matches. Germline CDR1 reads SGHDT; CDR2 reads YYEEEE. The length of the CDR3 is 16 residues. The clonotype comes from an adult with an advanced solid tumor such as melanoma, head and neck, liver or kidney cancer. The chain couples TRBV5-6 to TRBJ2-5, with TRBD2 matching 10 bases. This specimen was CD4+ or CD8+ T cells sorted from blood, taken in a trial of the OX40 agonist ivuxolimab. The CDR3 DNA is TGTGCCAGCAGCGCCCGACTAGCGGGTTACCAAGAGACCCAGTACTTC. Residues: CASSARLAGYQETQYF. Together with reference TRBV5-6 and TRBJ2-5, the CDR3 gives the full variable domain: DAGVTQSPTHLIKTRGQQVTLRCSPKSGHDTVSWYQQALGQGPQFIFQYYEEEERQRGNFPDRFSGHQFPNYSSELNVNALLLGDSALYLCASSARLAGYQETQYFGPGTRLLVL.